These 26 T cell receptor beta chains share one sample of origin, sequenced in a study of T cell responses to AZD1222 COVID-19 vaccine. The method was immunoSEQ multiplex PCR; TCRdb's version includes in-frame clones alone and lacks a portion of them. The repertoire holds more than 85,000 clones, with approximately 90% as singletons. Sequences were derived from peripheral blood, sampled on day 0 of AZD1222 vaccination. The receptors come from an adult in good health.

The J gene is TRBJ1-1, the V gene TRBV11-3, with 12 positions matching TRBD1. The germline V gene encodes CDR1 SGHNT and CDR2 YENEEA. J gave up 7 bases and V 4 bases, and 7 bases lay outside the gene matches. This CDR3 comprises 15 residues. The CDR3 sequence: CASSYRDRGPNEAFF. CDR3 nucleotides: TGTGCCAGCAGCTACCGGGACAGGGGGCCTAATGAAGCTTTCTTT.

This chain links TRBV14 with TRBJ1-1; possibly TRBD1 for D (5 bases). Germline V gene data show CDR1 as SGHDN and CDR2 as FVKESK. V shed 5 bases and J shed 7 bases, with 14 bases lying between them. This CDR3 has 13 residues. CDR3 coding DNA: TGTGCCAGCAGCTTGGGGGTAGCCATTGAAGCTTTCTTT. This gives the protein CASSLGVAIEAFF.

The genes are TRBV19 and TRBJ1-6; D uncertain. Germline CDR1 and CDR2: LNHDA and SQIVND (reference sequence). V was trimmed by 5 bases and J by 4 bases, leaving 6 bases between them. CDR3 length: 13 amino acids. DNA for the CDR3: TGTGCCAGTAGTCCAGAATATAATTCACCCCTCCACTTT. It is translated as CASSPEYNSPLHF.

The rearrangement links TRBV10-2 to TRBJ2-3; TRBD2 aligns across 8 bases. Per germline, CDR1 WSHSY and CDR2 SAAADI. This CDR3 region has 15 residues. V shed 8 bases and J 0 bases; nucleotides not matched to a gene: 7. This chain's CDR3 is CASLRAGGSTDTQYF. The CDR3 bases are TGCGCCAGCCTGAGGGCGGGGGGTAGCACAGATACGCAGTATTTT.

The chain links TRBV15 to TRBJ1-4; D unclear. Germline V lookup: CDR1 LNHNV, CDR2 YYDKDF (reference sequence). The CDR3 has 14 amino acids. V dropped 3 bases and J dropped 0 bases, with 5 bases sitting between them. CDR3 region: CATSSEATNEKLFF. CDR3 DNA: TGTGCCACCAGCAGCGAAGCAACTAATGAAAAACTGTTTTTT.

V is TRBV3-1 (or the pseudogene TRBV3-2) and J is TRBJ2-2; D gene unclear. The ends were cut back, 0 bases at V and 6 bases at J, with 11 bases in the middle. The germline V gene encodes CDR1 LGHDT and CDR2 YNNKEL (reference sequence). This CDR3 comprises 15 residues. CDR3 coding DNA: TGTGCCAGCAGCCAAGACTCTCAGACCGCCGGGGAGCTGTTTTTT. This gives the protein CASSQDSQTAGELFF.

V is TRBV5-1 and J is TRBJ2-1; 9 bases are shared with TRBD2. Trimming cost V 1 base and J 6 bases; bases outside gene matches: 5. CDR3 size: 15 residues. In germline, CDR1 is SGHRS, CDR2 YFSETQ. CDR3 amino acids: CASSLQPAGGNEQFF. For the CDR3, the DNA is TGCGCCAGCAGCTTGCAACCAGCGGGGGGCAATGAGCAGTTCTTC.

The CDR3 coding sequence is TGTGCCAGCGGGGGGCTCCTGAACACTGAAGCTTTCTTT. Translation gives CASGGLLNTEAFF. The V call is TRBV25-1, the J call TRBJ1-1; D is perhaps TRBD1 (6 bases). The CDR3 totals 13 residues. With 8 bases removed from V and 0 bases from J, the gap between germline ends came to 10 bases. Germline V CDR1 and CDR2: MGHDK, SYGVNS. Combining the CDR3 with reference TRBV25-1 and TRBJ1-1 gives the whole variable domain EADIYQTPRYLVIGTGKKITLECSQTMGHDKMYWYQQDPGMELHLIHYSYGVNSTEKGDLSSESTVSRIRTEHFPLTLESARPSHTSQYLCASGGLLNTEAFFGQGTRLTVV.

This clone has just one count. This chain uses TRBV28 with TRBJ1-5; 9 nucleotides agree with TRBD1. Unmatched junction bases numbered 2, after V lost 1 base and J lost 7 bases. CDR1 MDHEN and CDR2 SYDVKM come from the germline V gene. The CDR3 totals 14 residues. The CDR3 coding sequence is TGTGCCAGCAGTTTATCGGACAGGGGACAGCCCCAGCATTTT. Translated, it gives CASSLSDRGQPQHF.

This clone was found once. This sequence joins TRBV30 and TRBJ2-6; possible D gene TRBD1, 6 bases. This CDR3 region has 14 residues. Germline V gene lookup returns CDR1 GTSNPN and CDR2 SVGIG (reference sequence). V gave up 7 bases and J gave up 4 bases, with 14 bases separating them. The CDR3 nucleotides read TGTGCCTCACAACAGGGCTACGGGGCCAACGTCCTGACTTTC. The encoded protein is CASQQGYGANVLTF.

This chain uses TRBV11-2 with TRBJ1-2; D gene uncertain. With 0 bases removed from V and 4 bases from J, the gap between germline ends came to 9 bases. Per germline, CDR1 SGHAT and CDR2 FQNNGV. There are 14 residues in the CDR3. CDR3 in amino acids: CASSLDKPGYGYTF. CDR3 nucleotide sequence: TGTGCCAGCAGCTTAGACAAGCCGGGCTATGGCTACACCTTC.

V is TRBV7-8 and J is TRBJ2-1, with TRBD2 identical over 7 bases. Germline values: CDR1 SGHVS, CDR2 FQNEAQ. This CDR3 has 19 amino acids. Trimming cost V 0 bases and J 9 bases; bases outside gene matches: 20. Here the CDR3 reads CASSLARRGNSLKFVEQFF. DNA of the CDR3: TGTGCCAGCAGCTTAGCGAGGCGGGGGAATTCCCTTAAGTTTGTTGAGCAGTTCTTC.

The chain is built from TRBV7-8 and TRBJ2-6; D remains ambiguous. The CDR3 sequence is 16 residues long. Germline V CDR1 and CDR2: SGHVS, FQNEAQ. V was shortened by 5 bases and J by 0 bases, with 11 bases between the two germline ends. The CDR3 nucleotides are TGTGCCAGCAGCCACCCCCGGACCTCTGGGGCCAACGTCCTGACTTTC. This translates into CASSHPRTSGANVLTF.

The gene calls are TRBV27 and TRBJ1-2; D perhaps matches TRBD1 (5 bases). The CDR3 spans 16 residues. The V gene lost 6 bases and the J gene lost 4 bases, with 21 bases spanning the gap. CDR1 is MNHEY and CDR2 is SMNVEV in the germline V gene (reference sequence). Here the CDR3 reads CASRSRGTVQGYGYTF. CDR3 DNA: TGTGCCAGCAGGTCAAGGGGCACGGTTCAAGGCTATGGCTACACCTTC.

A word on this clone: The identical CDR3 is also encoded by other nucleotide sequences in the sample. The chain has TRBV7-3 and TRBJ1-1, with D uncertain. Germline V lookup: CDR1 SGHTA, CDR2 FQGTGA. V lost 4 bases, J lost 0 bases, and 6 bases lay in between. This CDR3 region has 13 residues. CDR3 amino acids: CASSSSLNTEAFF. The CDR3 bases are TGTGCCAGCAGCTCTAGCTTGAACACTGAAGCTTTCTTT.

The rearrangement joins TRBV27 to TRBJ1-1; no clear D gene. The V end lost 5 bases, the J end lost 5 bases, and 15 bases lay between the germline ends. This CDR3 has 14 amino acids. From germline, CDR1 is MNHEY and CDR2 SMNVEV (reference sequence). The CDR3 DNA reads TGTGCCAGCAGTGATCACAGAGCTAGGACTGAAGCTTTCTTT. Protein sequence: CASSDHRARTEAFF.

V is TRBV29-1 and J is TRBJ2-7, with D perhaps being TRBD1 or TRBD2 (5 bases each). Trimming stripped 4 bases from V and 5 bases from J, with 12 bases between. The CDR3 sequence is 12 residues long. Germline CDR1 reads SQVTM; CDR2 reads ANQGSEA. The CDR3 region has the DNA TGCAGCGTTGGAGGGGCGGGCCACGAGCAGTACTTC. It codes for CSVGGAGHEQYF.

In this sample, this clone turned up once. The V call is TRBV30, the J call TRBJ2-7; D call uncertain. CDR1 and CDR2 (germline): GTSNPN, SVGIG (reference sequence). The length of the CDR3 is 11 residues. V lost 1 base to trimming and J lost 7 bases, with 8 bases between them. CDR3 amino acids: CAWSEIREQYF. CDR3 bases: TGTGCCTGGAGTGAGATCAGGGAGCAGTACTTC.

This clone was observed a single time. V and J are TRBV21-1 and TRBJ1-1; the D call of TRBD1 is as the table states it, not checked on the DNA. TRBV21-1 is annotated as a pseudogene. The CDR3 is made up of 16 amino acids. CDR3 coding DNA: TGTGCCAGCAGCAAAGGGGGAAAAGGGGATAACACTGAAGCTTTCTTT. It encodes CASSKGGKGDNTEAFF.

The V gene is TRBV15, the J gene TRBJ2-5, with TRBD2 matching 14 bases. The trim removed 1 base at V and 2 bases at J, leaving 9 bases unmatched. This CDR3 contains 19 residues. Per the germline V gene, CDR1 is LNHNV and CDR2 is YYDKDF (reference sequence). CDR3 residues: CATSRAQRRTSGGQETQYF. In DNA form, the CDR3 reads TGTGCCACCAGCAGAGCCCAACGACGGACTAGCGGGGGGCAAGAGACCCAGTACTTC.

The chain links TRBV27 to TRBJ1-1, with D possibly TRBD1 on 5 matching bases. The CDR3 covers 14 residues. CDR1 and CDR2 (germline): MNHEY, SMNVEV (reference sequence). Trimming left V 6 bases short and J 5 bases short, with 16 bases between. CDR3 sequence (DNA): TGTGCCAGCAGGCTCGGGATGGGGGGTACTGAAGCTTTCTTT. Translated: CASRLGMGGTEAFF.

The chain has TRBV6-5 and TRBJ1-1; no definite D call. Germline V CDR1 and CDR2: MNHEY, SVGAGI. Trimming shortened V by 6 bases and J by 3 bases, and 14 bases separated the two germline ends. The CDR3 is 14 amino acids. The CDR3 region has the DNA TGTGCCAGCAGGGGTGTCAGGAGGGACACTGAAGCTTTCTTT. Protein: CASRGVRRDTEAFF.

This sequence joins TRBV18 and TRBJ1-6, with TRBD1 identical over 10 bases. J was trimmed by 8 bases and V by 6 bases; bases with no gene match: 7. This CDR3 contains 15 residues. Per the germline V gene, CDR1 is KGHSH and CDR2 is LQKENI. The DNA for the CDR3 is TGTGCCAGCTCCCCATCGACAGGGGGCTATTCACCCCTCCACTTT. This codes for CASSPSTGGYSPLHF.

V usage is TRBV5-4 and J usage is TRBJ2-1, with D possibly matching TRBD1 (5 bases). The germline V gene encodes CDR1 SGHNT and CDR2 YYREEE (reference sequence). Trimming left V 3 bases short and J 6 bases short, with 7 bases between. The CDR3 has 12 residues. This CDR3 reads CASSSTVNEQFF. The CDR3 DNA sequence: TGTGCCAGCAGCTCGACAGTCAATGAGCAGTTCTTC.

The chain carries TRBV4-2 and TRBJ1-4; D is possibly TRBD1 (5 bases). V was cut by 1 base and J by 2 bases, with 11 bases left in between. Germline CDR1 reads LGHNA; CDR2 reads YNFKEQ. The CDR3 is 16 amino acids. The CDR3 loop is CASSQVAGDTNEKLFF. The DNA of the CDR3 is TGTGCCAGCAGCCAAGTAGCGGGGGACACTAATGAAAAACTGTTTTTT.

This chain connects TRBV2 to TRBJ1-4; 9 positions match TRBD1. Germline V gene lookup returns CDR1 SNHLY and CDR2 FYNNEI. The V gene end was trimmed by 4 bases and the J gene end by 7 bases; junction bases not matched to a gene: 7. This CDR3 is 15 amino acids long. CDR3 nucleotide sequence: TGTGCCAGCAGTGGATTGGGACAGGGAAGTGAAAAACTGTTTTTT. Protein: CASSGLGQGSEKLFF.